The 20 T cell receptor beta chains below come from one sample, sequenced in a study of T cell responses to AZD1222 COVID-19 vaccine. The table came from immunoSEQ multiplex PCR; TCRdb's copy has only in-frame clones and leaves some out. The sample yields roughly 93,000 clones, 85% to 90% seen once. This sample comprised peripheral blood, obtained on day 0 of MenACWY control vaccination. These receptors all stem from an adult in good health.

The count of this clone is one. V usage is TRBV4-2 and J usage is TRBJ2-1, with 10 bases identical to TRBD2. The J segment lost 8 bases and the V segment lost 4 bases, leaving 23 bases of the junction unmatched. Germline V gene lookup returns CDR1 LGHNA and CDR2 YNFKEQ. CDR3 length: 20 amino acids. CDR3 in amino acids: CASSPSPTSGSQFIAYEQFF. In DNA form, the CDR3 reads TGTGCCAGCAGCCCCTCCCCGACTAGCGGGTCCCAATTCATCGCATATGAGCAGTTCTTC.

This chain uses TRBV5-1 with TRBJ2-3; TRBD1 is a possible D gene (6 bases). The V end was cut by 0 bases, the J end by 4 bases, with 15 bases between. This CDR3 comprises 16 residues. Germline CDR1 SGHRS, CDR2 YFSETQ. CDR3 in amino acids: CASSLASSRGSDTQYF. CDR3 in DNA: TGCGCCAGCAGCTTGGCCTCCTCCAGGGGCTCAGATACGCAGTATTTT.

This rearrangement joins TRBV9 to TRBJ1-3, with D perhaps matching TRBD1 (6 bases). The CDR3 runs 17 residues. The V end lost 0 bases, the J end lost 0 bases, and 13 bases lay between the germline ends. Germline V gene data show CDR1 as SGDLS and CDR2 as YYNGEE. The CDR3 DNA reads TGTGCCAGCAGCGTAGAAACCACAGGGTACTCTGGAAACACCATATATTTT. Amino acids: CASSVETTGYSGNTIYF.

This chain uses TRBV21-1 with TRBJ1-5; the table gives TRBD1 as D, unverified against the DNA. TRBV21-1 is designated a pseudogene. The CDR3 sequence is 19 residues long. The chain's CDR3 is CASSKLGGQGEGGNQPQHF. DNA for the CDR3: TGTGCCAGCAGCAAATTGGGGGGACAGGGGGAGGGCGGCAATCAGCCCCAGCATTTT.

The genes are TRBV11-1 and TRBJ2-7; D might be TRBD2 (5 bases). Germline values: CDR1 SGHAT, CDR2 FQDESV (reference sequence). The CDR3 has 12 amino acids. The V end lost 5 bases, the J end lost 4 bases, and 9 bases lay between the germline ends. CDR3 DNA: TGTGCCAGCAGCCCCACGGGATACGAGCAGTACTTC. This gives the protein CASSPTGYEQYF.

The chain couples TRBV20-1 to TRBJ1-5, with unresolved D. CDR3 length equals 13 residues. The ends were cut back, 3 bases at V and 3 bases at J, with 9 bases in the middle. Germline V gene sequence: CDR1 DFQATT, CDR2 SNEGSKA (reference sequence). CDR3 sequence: CSASWGDNQPQHF. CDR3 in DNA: TGCAGTGCTAGTTGGGGAGACAATCAGCCCCAGCATTTT.

CDR3 loop: CASSLVPSGASDTQYF. The CDR3 nucleotides read TGCGCCAGCAGCTTGGTACCTAGCGGGGCATCAGATACGCAGTATTTT. The gene calls are TRBV5-1 and TRBJ2-3, with 9 nucleotides matching TRBD2. CDR3 length: 16 amino acids. V was pared by 0 bases and J by 4 bases, with 6 bases of the junction left unmatched. In germline, CDR1 is SGHRS, CDR2 YFSETQ.

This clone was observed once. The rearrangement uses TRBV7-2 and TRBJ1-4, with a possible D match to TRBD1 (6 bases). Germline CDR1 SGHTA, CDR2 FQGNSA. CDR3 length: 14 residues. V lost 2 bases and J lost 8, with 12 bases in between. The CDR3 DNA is TGTGCCAGCAGCTTATACAGGGCGCGGGAAAAACTGTTTTTT. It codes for CASSLYRAREKLFF.

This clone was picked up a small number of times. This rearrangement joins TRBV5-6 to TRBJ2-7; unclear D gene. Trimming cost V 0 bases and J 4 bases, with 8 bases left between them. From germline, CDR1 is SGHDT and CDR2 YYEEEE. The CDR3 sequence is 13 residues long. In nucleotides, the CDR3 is TGTGCCAGCAGCTTGGACACCATGTACGAGCAGTACTTC. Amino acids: CASSLDTMYEQYF.

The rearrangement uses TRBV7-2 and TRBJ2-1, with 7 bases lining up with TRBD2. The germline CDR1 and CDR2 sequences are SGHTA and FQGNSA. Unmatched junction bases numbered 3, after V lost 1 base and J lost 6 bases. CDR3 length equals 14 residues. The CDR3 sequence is CASSLVGLPNEQFF. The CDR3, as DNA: TGTGCCAGCAGCTTAGTGGGACTACCCAATGAGCAGTTCTTC.

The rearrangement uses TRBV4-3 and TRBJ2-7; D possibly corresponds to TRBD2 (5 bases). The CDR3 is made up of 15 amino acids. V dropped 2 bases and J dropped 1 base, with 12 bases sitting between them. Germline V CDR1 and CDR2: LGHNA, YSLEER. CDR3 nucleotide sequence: TGCGCCAGCAGCCAAAGTAGCGACCGGTCCTACGAGCAGTACTTC. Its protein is CASSQSSDRSYEQYF.

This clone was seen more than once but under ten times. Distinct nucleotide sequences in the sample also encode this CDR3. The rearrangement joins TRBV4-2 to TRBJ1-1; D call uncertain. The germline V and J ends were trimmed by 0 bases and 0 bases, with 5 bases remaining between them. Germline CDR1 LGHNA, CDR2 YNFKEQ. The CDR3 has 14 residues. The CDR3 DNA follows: TGTGCCAGCAGCCAAGATGGTCTGAACACTGAAGCTTTCTTT. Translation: CASSQDGLNTEAFF.

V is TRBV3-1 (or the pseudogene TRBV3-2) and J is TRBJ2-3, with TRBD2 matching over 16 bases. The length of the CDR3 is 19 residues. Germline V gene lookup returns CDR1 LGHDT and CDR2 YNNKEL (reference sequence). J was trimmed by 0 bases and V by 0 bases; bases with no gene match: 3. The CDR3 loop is CASSQDGTSGGASTDTQYF. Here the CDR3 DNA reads TGTGCCAGCAGCCAAGATGGGACTAGCGGGGGGGCTAGCACAGATACGCAGTATTTT.

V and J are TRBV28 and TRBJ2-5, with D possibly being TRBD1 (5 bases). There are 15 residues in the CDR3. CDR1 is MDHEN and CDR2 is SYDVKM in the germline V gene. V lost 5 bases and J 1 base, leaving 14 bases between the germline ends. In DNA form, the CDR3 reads TGTGCCAGCAGTAAGGGGCGTCAATTCCAAGAGACCCAGTACTTC. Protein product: CASSKGRQFQETQYF.

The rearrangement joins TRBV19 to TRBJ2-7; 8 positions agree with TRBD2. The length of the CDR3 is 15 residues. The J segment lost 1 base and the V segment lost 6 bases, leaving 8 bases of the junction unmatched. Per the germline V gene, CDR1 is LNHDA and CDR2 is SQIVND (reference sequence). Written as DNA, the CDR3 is TGTGCCAGTAGCCCCGGGGGGGGTAGGTCCTACGAGCAGTACTTC. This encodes CASSPGGGRSYEQYF.

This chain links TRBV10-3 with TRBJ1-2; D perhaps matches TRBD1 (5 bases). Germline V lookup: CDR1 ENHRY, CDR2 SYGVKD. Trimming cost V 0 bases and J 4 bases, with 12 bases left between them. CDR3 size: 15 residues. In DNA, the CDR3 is TGTGCCATCAGTGAGTCCTACCAGGGACCCTATGGCTACACCTTC. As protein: CAISESYQGPYGYTF.

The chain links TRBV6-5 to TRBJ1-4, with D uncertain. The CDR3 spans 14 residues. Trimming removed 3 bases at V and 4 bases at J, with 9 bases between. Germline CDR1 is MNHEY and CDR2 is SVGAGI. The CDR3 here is CASSYHKYNEKLFF. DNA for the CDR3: TGTGCCAGCAGTTATCACAAATATAATGAAAAACTGTTTTTT.

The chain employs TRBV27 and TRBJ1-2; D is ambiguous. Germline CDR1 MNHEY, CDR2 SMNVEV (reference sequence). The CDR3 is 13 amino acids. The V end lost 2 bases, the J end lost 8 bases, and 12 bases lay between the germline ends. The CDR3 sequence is CASSLTVNGGYTF. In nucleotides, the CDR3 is TGTGCCAGCAGTTTAACAGTAAATGGAGGCTACACCTTC.

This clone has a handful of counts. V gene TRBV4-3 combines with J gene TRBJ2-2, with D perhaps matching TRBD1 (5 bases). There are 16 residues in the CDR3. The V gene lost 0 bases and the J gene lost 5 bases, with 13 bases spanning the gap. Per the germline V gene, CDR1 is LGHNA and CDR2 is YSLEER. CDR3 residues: CASSQDLARQTGELFF. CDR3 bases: TGCGCCAGCAGCCAAGATTTGGCTAGACAGACCGGGGAGCTGTTTTTT.

In nucleotides, the CDR3 is TGTGCCACCAGTGATTCCGGGACAGGGAACACCGGGGAGCTGTTTTTT. Encoded protein: CATSDSGTGNTGELFF. The genes are TRBV24-1 and TRBJ2-2, with TRBD1 identical over 8 bases. The germline gives CDR1 KGHDR, CDR2 SFDVKD. With V trimmed by 2 bases and J by 1 base, 2 bases remained unmatched. This CDR3 spans 16 amino acids.